Presented here are 21 T cell receptor beta chains from one specimen sequenced in a study of blood T cell repertoires in COVID-19. Clones were read by immunoSEQ multiplex PCR, and TCRdb kept only the in-frame ones, dropping some. The sample yields about 180,000 clones, 87% seen once. Material: peripheral blood. The receptors stem from a middle-aged man with active or convalescent COVID-19.

The CDR3 DNA reads TGTGCCAGCAGCAATGTAGGGGGCGATGGCTACACCTTC. The encoded protein is CASSNVGGDGYTF. J is TRBJ1-2 and V is TRBV21-1; the D call in the table, TRBD1, was not verified against the DNA. TRBV21-1 is a known pseudogene. The CDR3 has 13 amino acids.

The chain couples TRBV12-3 or TRBV12-4 to TRBJ1-2; 9 positions match TRBD1. The CDR3 covers 13 residues. Trimming took 6 bases from V and 8 from J; bases not matched to a gene: 7. In DNA, the CDR3 is TGTGCCAGCAGCTGGGGACAGGGAGAGGGCTACACCTTC. Translation: CASSWGQGEGYTF.

The chain recombines TRBV10-2 with TRBJ1-6; maybe TRBD1 (6 bases). This CDR3 contains 17 residues. The germline gives CDR1 WSHSY, CDR2 SAAADI. V lost 10 bases, J lost 4 bases, and 23 bases lay in between. The CDR3 here is CATKGPQTGMYNSPLHF. CDR3 sequence (DNA): TGCGCCACCAAAGGCCCTCAAACAGGGATGTATAATTCACCCCTCCACTTT.

The chain employs TRBV15 and TRBJ2-7, with TRBD1 matching 7 bases. The CDR3 is 14 residues long. Germline V lookup: CDR1 LNHNV, CDR2 YYDKDF (reference sequence). V trimming: 1 base; J trimming: 1 base; junction bases outside the gene matches: 1. CDR3 sequence reads: CATSRGGQSYEQYF. Written as DNA, the CDR3 is TGTGCCACCAGCAGAGGGGGACAGTCCTACGAGCAGTACTTC.

The chain uses TRBV19 and TRBJ1-1, with D tentatively TRBD1 (6 bases). The CDR3 extends over 15 amino acids. V lost 7 bases, J lost 1 base, and 16 bases lay in between. The germline V gene has CDR1 LNHDA and CDR2 SQIVND (reference sequence). The CDR3 loop is CASTATGTTNTEAFF. The CDR3 bases are TGTGCCAGTACTGCTACCGGGACAACGAACACTGAAGCTTTCTTT.

The chain carries TRBV6-2 or TRBV6-3 and TRBJ1-2; 8 bases align to TRBD1. The CDR3 loop spans 14 amino acids. CDR1 is MNHEY, CDR2 SVGEGT, per germline. J lost 7 bases, V lost 6 bases, and 10 bases had no gene match. The CDR3 loop reads CASSRTGTGGGYTF. In DNA form, the CDR3 reads TGTGCCAGCAGCCGCACCGGGACAGGCGGTGGCTACACCTTC.

V and J are TRBV30 and TRBJ1-1, with D hard to call. Germline V gene data show CDR1 as GTSNPN and CDR2 as SVGIG (reference sequence). The V gene lost 0 bases and the J gene lost 3 bases, with 8 bases spanning the gap. The CDR3 contains 13 residues. The CDR3 coding sequence is TGTGCCTGGAGTGTACGTAGCGACACTGAAGCTTTCTTT. It codes for CAWSVRSDTEAFF.

The chain has TRBV19 and TRBJ1-2; 12 nucleotides align to TRBD1. The trim removed 8 bases at V and 8 bases at J, leaving 6 bases unmatched. CDR1 and CDR2 (germline): LNHDA, SQIVND (reference sequence). The CDR3 is made up of 13 amino acids. The CDR3, as DNA: TGTGCCAGTGGGACAGGGGGCTCCCGAGGCTACACCTTC. Protein: CASGTGGSRGYTF.

Only one count was recorded for this clone. The chain carries TRBV5-6 and TRBJ1-5, with TRBD1 matching 7 bases. Trimming cost V 3 bases and J 3 bases; bases outside gene matches: 9. CDR3 length equals 16 residues. Germline V CDR1 and CDR2: SGHDT, YYEEEE. DNA of the CDR3: TGTGCCAGCAGCTCTTGGGTGACAGGGATCAATCAGCCCCAGCATTTT. Its protein product is CASSSWVTGINQPQHF.

The chain has TRBV19 and TRBJ1-6; D gene uncertain. This CDR3 is built from 17 residues. The ends were cut back, 4 bases at V and 3 bases at J, with 16 bases in the middle. Germline values: CDR1 LNHDA, CDR2 SQIVND (reference sequence). The CDR3 DNA sequence: TGTGCCAGTAGTACCACGCTAACCGCGGGCTATAATTCACCCCTCCACTTT. Its translation is CASSTTLTAGYNSPLHF.

The chain couples TRBV4-3 to TRBJ1-2; D is possibly TRBD1 (5 bases). Between the trimmed V and J ends, which lost 0 bases and 5 bases, there was a span of 19 bases. This CDR3 is built from 17 residues. CDR1 LGHNA and CDR2 YSLEER come from the germline V gene. The CDR3 DNA follows: TGCGCCAGCAGCCAAGACCAGTACCGGGGGAGCGGTTATGGCTACACCTTC. It encodes CASSQDQYRGSGYGYTF.

This chain connects TRBV15 to TRBJ2-4; the D gene is possibly TRBD1 (5 bases). Trimming left V 1 base short and J 8 bases short, with 15 bases between. CDR3 length equals 15 residues. Germline CDR1 is LNHNV and CDR2 is YYDKDF (reference sequence). The CDR3 coding sequence is TGTGCCACCAGCAGAGGATCCAGGGCAGGATACATTCAGTACTTC. It specifies CATSRGSRAGYIQYF.

The chain is built from TRBV10-3 and TRBJ1-2; TRBD1 aligns across 8 bases. With V trimmed by 0 bases and J by 6 bases, 9 bases remained unmatched. Germline assignment: CDR1 ENHRY and CDR2 SYGVKD. The CDR3 totals 16 residues. This chain's CDR3 is CAISESRTGSIHGYTF. CDR3 DNA: TGTGCCATCAGTGAGTCGCGGACAGGGTCAATTCATGGCTACACCTTC.

V gene TRBV6-5 combines with J gene TRBJ1-1, with D maybe TRBD1 (6 bases). The CDR3 runs 14 residues. V was clipped by 2 bases and J by 6 bases, with 13 bases between them. Germline CDR1 is MNHEY and CDR2 is SVGAGI. CDR3 sequence (DNA): TGTGCCAGCAGTTACGCCAGGGGATCCTCTGAAGCTTTCTTT. As protein: CASSYARGSSEAFF.

The chain carries TRBV6-1 and TRBJ1-2, with a weak D call TRBD1 (6 bases). With 2 bases removed from V and 2 bases from J, the gap between germline ends came to 6 bases. This CDR3 region has 13 residues. Germline lookup yields CDR1 MNHNS and CDR2 SASEGT. This CDR3 reads CASSEQGNYGYTF. CDR3 coding DNA: TGTGCCAGCAGTGAACAGGGGAACTATGGCTACACCTTC.

The genes are TRBV2 and TRBJ1-4, with 8 bases aligning to TRBD1. Trimming removed 1 base from V and 7 bases from J; junction bases left unmatched: 2. The CDR3 length is 14 residues. Germline CDR1 reads SNHLY; CDR2 reads FYNNEI. The CDR3 DNA reads TGTGCCAGCAGTGAAGGCAGGGGGCTTGAAAAACTGTTTTTT. Amino acid sequence: CASSEGRGLEKLFF.

The chain is built from TRBV19 and TRBJ2-5; D is uncertain. Germline values: CDR1 LNHDA, CDR2 SQIVND (reference sequence). V lost 7 bases and J lost 3, with 6 bases in between. This CDR3 is 11 amino acids long. The CDR3 here is CASMAEETQYF. In nucleotides, the CDR3 is TGTGCCAGTATGGCAGAAGAGACCCAGTACTTC. Together with reference TRBV19 and TRBJ2-5, the CDR3 gives the full variable domain: DGGITQSPKYLFRKEGQNVTLSCEQNLNHDAMYWYRQDPGQGLRLIYYSQIVNDFQKGDIAEGYSVSREKKESFPLTVTSAQKNPTAFYLCASMAEETQYFGPGTRLLVL.

J is TRBJ2-5 and V is TRBV6-5; D is unclear. The germline V gene has CDR1 MNHEY and CDR2 SVGAGI. The CDR3 contains 11 residues. V lost 6 bases and J 4 bases, leaving 6 bases between the germline ends. CDR3 protein: CASSVVETQYF. Written as DNA, the CDR3 is TGTGCCAGCAGCGTCGTAGAGACCCAGTACTTC.

This sequence joins TRBV6-2 or TRBV6-3 and TRBJ1-5; D is ambiguous. The germline V gene encodes CDR1 MNHEY and CDR2 SVGEGT. The CDR3 has 15 amino acids. V was shortened by 4 bases and J by 1 base, with 11 bases between the two germline ends. In nucleotides, the CDR3 is TGTGCCAGCAGTTTCCGACACCTAAGCAATCAGCCCCAGCATTTT. This sequence encodes CASSFRHLSNQPQHF.

This clone occurred once. V usage is TRBV5-1 and J usage is TRBJ2-7; D might be TRBD2 (5 bases). V gave up 4 bases and J gave up 0 bases, with 14 bases separating them. This CDR3 comprises 15 residues. Germline CDR1 and CDR2: SGHRS and YFSETQ. The CDR3 loop is CASSHGGRDSYEQYF. The CDR3 DNA follows: TGCGCCAGCAGCCATGGTGGACGGGACTCCTACGAGCAGTACTTC. Complete variable domain (other parts from reference TRBV5-1 and TRBJ2-7): KAGVTQTPRYLIKTRGQQVTLSCSPISGHRSVSWYQQTPGQGLQFLFEYFSETQRNKGNFPGRFSGRQFSNSRSEMNVSTLELGDSALYLCASSHGGRDSYEQYFGPGTRLTVT.

The chain is built from TRBV18 and TRBJ2-1; the match to TRBD1 covers 11 bases. In germline, CDR1 is KGHSH, CDR2 LQKENI. This CDR3 comprises 13 residues. V trimming: 6 bases; J trimming: 6 bases; junction bases outside the gene matches: 1. CDR3 DNA: TGTGCCAGCTCGGGGACAGGGGGCAATGAGCAGTTCTTC. Its translation is CASSGTGGNEQFF.